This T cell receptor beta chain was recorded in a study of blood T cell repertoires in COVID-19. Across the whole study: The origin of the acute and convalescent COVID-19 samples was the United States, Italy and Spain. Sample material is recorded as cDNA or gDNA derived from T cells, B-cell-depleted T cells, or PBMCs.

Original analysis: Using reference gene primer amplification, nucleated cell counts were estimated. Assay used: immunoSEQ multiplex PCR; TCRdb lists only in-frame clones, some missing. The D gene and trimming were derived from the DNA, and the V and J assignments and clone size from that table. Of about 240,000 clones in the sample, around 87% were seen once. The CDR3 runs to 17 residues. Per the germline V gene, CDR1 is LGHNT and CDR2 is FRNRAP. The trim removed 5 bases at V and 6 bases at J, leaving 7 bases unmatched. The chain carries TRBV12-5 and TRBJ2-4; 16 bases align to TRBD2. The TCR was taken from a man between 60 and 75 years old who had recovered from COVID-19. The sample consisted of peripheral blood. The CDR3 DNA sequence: TGTGCTAGTGGTCCGGGACTAGCGGGGGGGCGAAGAAACATTCAGTACTTC. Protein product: CASGPGLAGGRRNIQYF.